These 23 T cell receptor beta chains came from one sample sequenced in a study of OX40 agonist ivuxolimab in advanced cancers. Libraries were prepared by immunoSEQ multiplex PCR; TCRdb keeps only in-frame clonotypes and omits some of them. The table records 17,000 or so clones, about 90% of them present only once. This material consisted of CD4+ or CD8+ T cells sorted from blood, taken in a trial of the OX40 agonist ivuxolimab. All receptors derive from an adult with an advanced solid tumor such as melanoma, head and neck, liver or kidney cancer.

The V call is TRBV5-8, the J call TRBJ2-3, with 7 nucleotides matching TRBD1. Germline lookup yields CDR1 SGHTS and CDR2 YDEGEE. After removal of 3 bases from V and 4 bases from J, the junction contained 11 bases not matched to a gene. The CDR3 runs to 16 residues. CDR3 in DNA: TGTGCCAGCAGCTCCCCGGGACAGCCGGCCCCAGATACGCAGTATTTT. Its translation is CASSSPGQPAPDTQYF.

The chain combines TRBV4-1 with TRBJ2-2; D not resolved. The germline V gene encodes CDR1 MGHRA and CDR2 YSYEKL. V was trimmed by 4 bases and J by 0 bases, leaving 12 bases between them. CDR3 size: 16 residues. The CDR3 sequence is CASSPLGTANTGELFF. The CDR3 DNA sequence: TGCGCCAGCAGCCCCTTGGGAACGGCGAACACCGGGGAGCTGTTTTTT.

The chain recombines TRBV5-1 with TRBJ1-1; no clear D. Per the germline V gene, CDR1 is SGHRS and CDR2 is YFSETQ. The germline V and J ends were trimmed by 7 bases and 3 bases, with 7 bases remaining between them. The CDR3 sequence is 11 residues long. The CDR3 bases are TGCGCCAGCTCCCTGGACACTGAAGCTTTCTTT. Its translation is CASSLDTEAFF.

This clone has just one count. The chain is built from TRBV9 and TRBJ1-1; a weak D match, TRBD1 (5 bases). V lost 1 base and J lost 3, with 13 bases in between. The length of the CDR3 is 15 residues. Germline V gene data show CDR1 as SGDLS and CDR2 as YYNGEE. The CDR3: CASSVSHRGDTEAFF. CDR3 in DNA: TGTGCCAGCAGCGTAAGTCACCGGGGGGACACTGAAGCTTTCTTT.

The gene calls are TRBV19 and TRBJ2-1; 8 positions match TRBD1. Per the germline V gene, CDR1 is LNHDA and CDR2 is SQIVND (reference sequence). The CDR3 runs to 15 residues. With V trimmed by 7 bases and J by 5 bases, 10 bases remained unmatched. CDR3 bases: TGTGCCAGTAACCCGCCCGACAGGGGTCACAATGAGCAGTTCTTC. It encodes CASNPPDRGHNEQFF.

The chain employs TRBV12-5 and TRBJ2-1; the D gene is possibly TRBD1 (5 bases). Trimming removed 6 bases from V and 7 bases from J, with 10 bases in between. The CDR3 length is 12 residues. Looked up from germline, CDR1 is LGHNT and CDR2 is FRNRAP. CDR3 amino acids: CASGLTVNEQFF. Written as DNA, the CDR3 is TGTGCTAGTGGCTTGACAGTGAATGAGCAGTTCTTC. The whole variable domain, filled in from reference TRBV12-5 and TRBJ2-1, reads DARVTQTPRHKVTEMGQEVTMRCQPILGHNTVFWYRQTMMQGLELLAYFRNRAPLDDSGMPKDRFSAEMPDATLATLKIQPSEPRDSAVYFCASGLTVNEQFFGPGTRLTVL.

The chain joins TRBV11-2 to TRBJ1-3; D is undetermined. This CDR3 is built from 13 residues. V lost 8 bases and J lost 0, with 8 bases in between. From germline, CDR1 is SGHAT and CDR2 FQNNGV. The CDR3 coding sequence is TGTGCCAGCGTGCAGAACTCTGGAAACACCATATATTTT. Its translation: CASVQNSGNTIYF.

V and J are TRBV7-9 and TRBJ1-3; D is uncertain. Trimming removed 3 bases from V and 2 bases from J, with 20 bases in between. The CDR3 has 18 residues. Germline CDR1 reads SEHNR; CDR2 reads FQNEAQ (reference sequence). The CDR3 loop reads CASSLDLGSISTGNTIYF. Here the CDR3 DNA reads TGTGCCAGCAGCTTGGACCTGGGCAGCATTTCGACTGGAAACACCATATATTTT. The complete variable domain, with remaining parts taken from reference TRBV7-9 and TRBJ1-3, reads DTGVSQNPRHKITKRGQNVTFRCDPISEHNRLYWYRQTLGQGPEFLTYFQNEAQLEKSRLLSDRFSAERPKGSFSTLEIQRTEQGDSAMYLCASSLDLGSISTGNTIYFGEGSWLTVV.

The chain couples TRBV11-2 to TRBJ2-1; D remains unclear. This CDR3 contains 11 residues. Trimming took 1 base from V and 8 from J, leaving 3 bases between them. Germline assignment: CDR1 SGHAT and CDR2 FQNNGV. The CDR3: CASSLAYEQFF. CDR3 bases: TGTGCCAGCAGCTTAGCCTATGAGCAGTTCTTC.

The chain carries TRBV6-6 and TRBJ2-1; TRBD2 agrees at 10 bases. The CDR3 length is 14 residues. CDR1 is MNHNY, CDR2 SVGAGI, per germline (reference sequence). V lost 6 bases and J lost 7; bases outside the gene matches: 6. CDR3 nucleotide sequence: TGTGCCAGCAGCTCAGGACTAGCGGTGAATGAGCAGTTCTTC. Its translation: CASSSGLAVNEQFF.

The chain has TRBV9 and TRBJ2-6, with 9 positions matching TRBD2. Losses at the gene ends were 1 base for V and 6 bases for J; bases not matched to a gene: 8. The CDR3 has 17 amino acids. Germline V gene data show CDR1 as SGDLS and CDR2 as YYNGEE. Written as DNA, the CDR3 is TGTGCCAGCAGCGTACTGCCTAGCGGGGACGAGGCCAACGTCCTGACTTTC. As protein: CASSVLPSGDEANVLTF.

The CDR3 DNA reads TGTGCCAGCGATAGCGGGGCGGGTGAGCAGTTCTTC. It specifies CASDSGAGEQFF. This sequence joins TRBV6-1 and TRBJ2-1; 8 bases are shared with TRBD2. This CDR3 region has 12 residues. Unmatched junction bases numbered 6, after V lost 8 bases and J lost 9 bases. Germline lookup yields CDR1 MNHNS and CDR2 SASEGT.

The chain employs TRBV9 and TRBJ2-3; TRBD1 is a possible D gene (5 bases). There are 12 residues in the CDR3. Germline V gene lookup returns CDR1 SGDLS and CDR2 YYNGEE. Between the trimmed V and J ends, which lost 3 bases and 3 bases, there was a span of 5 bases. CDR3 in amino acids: CASSGTTDTQYF. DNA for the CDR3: TGTGCCAGCAGCGGGACAACAGATACGCAGTATTTT.

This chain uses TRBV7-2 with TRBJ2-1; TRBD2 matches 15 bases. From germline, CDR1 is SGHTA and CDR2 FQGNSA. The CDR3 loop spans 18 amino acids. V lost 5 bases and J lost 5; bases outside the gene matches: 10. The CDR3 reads CASSITGTSGGPNNEQFF. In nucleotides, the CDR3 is TGTGCCAGCAGCATAACCGGGACTAGCGGGGGGCCGAACAATGAGCAGTTCTTC.

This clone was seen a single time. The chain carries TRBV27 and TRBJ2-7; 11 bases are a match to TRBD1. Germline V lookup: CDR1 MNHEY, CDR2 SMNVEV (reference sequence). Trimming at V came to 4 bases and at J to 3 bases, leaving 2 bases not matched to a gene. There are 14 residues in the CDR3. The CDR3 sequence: CASSWTGGIYEQYF. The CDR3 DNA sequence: TGTGCCAGCAGTTGGACAGGGGGCATCTACGAGCAGTACTTC.

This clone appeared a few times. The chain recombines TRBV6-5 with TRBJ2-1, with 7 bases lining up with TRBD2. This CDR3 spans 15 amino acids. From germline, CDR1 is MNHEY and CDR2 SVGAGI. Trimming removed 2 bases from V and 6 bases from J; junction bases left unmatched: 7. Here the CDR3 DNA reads TGTGCCAGCAGTTACACCGACGGGGGGTCCAATGAGCAGTTCTTC. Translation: CASSYTDGGSNEQFF.

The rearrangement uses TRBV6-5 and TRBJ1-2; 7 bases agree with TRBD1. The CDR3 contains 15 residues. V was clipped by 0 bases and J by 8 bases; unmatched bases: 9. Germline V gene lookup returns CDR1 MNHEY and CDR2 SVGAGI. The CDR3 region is CASSYSRDSEDGYTF. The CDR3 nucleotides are TGTGCCAGCAGTTACTCCAGGGACAGCGAAGACGGCTACACCTTC.

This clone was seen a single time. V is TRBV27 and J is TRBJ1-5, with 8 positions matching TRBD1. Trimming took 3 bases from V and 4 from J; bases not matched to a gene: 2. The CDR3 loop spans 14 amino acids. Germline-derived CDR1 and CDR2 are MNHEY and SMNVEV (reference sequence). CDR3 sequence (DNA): TGTGCCAGCAGTTTTCAGGGGGCTAATCAGCCCCAGCATTTT. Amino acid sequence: CASSFQGANQPQHF.

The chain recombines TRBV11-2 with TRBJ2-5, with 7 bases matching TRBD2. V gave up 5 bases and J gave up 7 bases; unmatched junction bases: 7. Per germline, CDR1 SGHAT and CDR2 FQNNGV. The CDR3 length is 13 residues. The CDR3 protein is CASSGGGSGTQYF. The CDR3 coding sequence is TGTGCCAGCAGCGGGGGGGGTAGCGGGACCCAGTACTTC.

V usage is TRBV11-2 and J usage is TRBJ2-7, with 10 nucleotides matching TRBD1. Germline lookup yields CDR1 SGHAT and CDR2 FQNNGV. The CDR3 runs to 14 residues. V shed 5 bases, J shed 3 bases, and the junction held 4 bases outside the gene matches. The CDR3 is CASSVGQGGYEQYF. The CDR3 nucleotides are TGTGCCAGCAGCGTCGGACAGGGGGGCTACGAGCAGTACTTC.

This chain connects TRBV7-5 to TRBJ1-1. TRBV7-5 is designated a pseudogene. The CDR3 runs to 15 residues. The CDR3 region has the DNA TGTGCCAGCAGCTTAGGCGGGACGGAGAACACTGAAGCTTTCTTT. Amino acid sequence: CASSLGGTENTEAFF.

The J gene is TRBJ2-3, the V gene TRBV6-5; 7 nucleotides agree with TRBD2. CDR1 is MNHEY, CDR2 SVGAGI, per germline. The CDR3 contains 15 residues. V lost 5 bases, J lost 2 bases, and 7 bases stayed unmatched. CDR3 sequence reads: CASSLYRGDTDTQYF. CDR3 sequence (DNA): TGTGCCAGCAGTCTGTATCGGGGGGACACAGATACGCAGTATTTT.

The CDR3 nucleotides read TGTGCCAGTAGTATGCTGAGCTCCTACGAGCAGTACTTC. Translating it yields CASSMLSSYEQYF. V is TRBV19 and J is TRBJ2-7; D gene unclear. CDR1 is LNHDA, CDR2 SQIVND, per germline (reference sequence). The CDR3 is made up of 13 amino acids. Trimming took 3 bases from V and 0 from J, leaving 6 bases between them.